This T cell receptor beta chain originates from a study of identical twins (dated by TCRdb to the mid-2010s). Turning to the overall study: To test whether fetal clonotypes persist, the study used deep sequencing on TCR alpha and beta repertoires from monozygotic twins, unrelated adults of various ages, and cord blood. To rule out contamination, replicate twin experiments were performed at different times with different library preparation protocols. On the study overall, not on this receptor specifically: The excess sharing between twins in beta out-of-frame sequences was weaker because fewer shared sequences reduced the signal-to-noise ratio. Because the same donors could not be followed over many years, the conclusions depended on cross-sectional statistical analysis. Invariant T cells such as MAIT and iNKT could partly confound zero-insertion analyses, although diverse VJ usage argued against such confounding for most clonotypes. Recombination models systematically underestimated out-of-frame TCR alpha sharing in monozygotic twins but agreed with sharing between unrelated individuals. Fewer insertions were carried by abundant cord blood beta clonotypes, a similar but weaker trend appeared in young adult naive repertoires, and no such trend appeared in memory repertoires. Compared with coincidental sharing between unrelated individuals, out-of-frame TCR alpha sequences shared between twins had an excess of sequences with low generation probability.

Library preparation was by 5' RACE. The sequencer listed for this sample is Illumina HiSeq 2000. Template switching introduced a universal primer binding site; the final cDNA contained a unique molecular identifier, enabling accurate counting of TCR cDNA molecules. Specific primers in the conserved constant-segment region were used to synthesize first-strand cDNA for TCR alpha and beta chains. To control for contamination, every cDNA library carried two barcodes: a SMART-Mk sample barcode plus Illumina barcodes. TruSeq adapter sequences and Illumina sample barcodes were added in two successive PCR steps. Sequencing of the TCR alpha and beta cDNA libraries was done on the Illumina HiSeq platform using custom primers. The published analysis was carried out like this. MiGEC was used to process raw reads and extract unique molecular identifiers, and MiXCR was used to find CDR3 positions. Recombination models were inferred per individual with the repgenHMM and IGoR tools using an EM algorithm. Shared clonotypes were analyzed with the tcR package in R, and sharing was normalized by the product of cloneset sizes. To study raw recombination without the effects of thymic and clonal selection, out-of-frame nonproductive sequences were analyzed. Using fastp at Q25 and MiXCR, TCRdb reprocessed the public reads and kept productive beta chains. Every distinct CDR3 protein forms one entry, paired with its most common genes and DNA. TCRdb's processing, not the authors' own work, is the source of the V and J calls. The sample profile shows more than 1.5 million distinct CDR3 sequences; 32% of them were found once. The ten largest clonotypes hold under 0.35% of the sample.

This clonotype was observed a few times. Which antigen it targets is not known. Base-call qualities are not available, and no considerably larger clone is one nucleotide away. Every donor was a healthy Caucasian. V and J are trimmed by 6 bases and 1 base, and the gene matches miss 14 bases of the junction. Sequences MNHEY (CDR1) and SMNVEV (CDR2) are obtained from the germline V gene (reference sequence). The CDR3 starts with the cysteine, ends with the phenylalanine, and has 17 residues. Of the read, only the CDR3 DNA is kept; its 51 bases are in frame from base 1. This chain joins TRBV27 to TRBJ1-1; TRBD1 fits 7 bases in the junction. The clonotype was recovered from a newborn girl in good health. Specimen: cord blood. The nucleotide sequence is TGTGCCAGCAGAATGAAGGGGGCGAGAGTACGGAACACTGAAGCTTTCTTT. The encoded protein is CASRMKGARVRNTEAFF.